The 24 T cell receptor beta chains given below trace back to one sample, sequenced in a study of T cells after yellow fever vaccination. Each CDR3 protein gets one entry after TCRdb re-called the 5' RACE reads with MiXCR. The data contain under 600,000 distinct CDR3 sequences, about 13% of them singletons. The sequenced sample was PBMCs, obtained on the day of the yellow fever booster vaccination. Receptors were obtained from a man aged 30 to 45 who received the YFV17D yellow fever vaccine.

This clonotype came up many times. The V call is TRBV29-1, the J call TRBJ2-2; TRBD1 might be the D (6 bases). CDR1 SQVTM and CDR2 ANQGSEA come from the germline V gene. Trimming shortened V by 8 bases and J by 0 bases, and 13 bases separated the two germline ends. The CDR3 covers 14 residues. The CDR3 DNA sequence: TGCAGCATTCAGGGGTGGCCGAACACCGGGGAGCTGTTTTTT. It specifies CSIQGWPNTGELFF.

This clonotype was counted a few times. DNA of the CDR3: TGTGCTTCGGAGGGGCTACCCAATGAGCAGTTCTTC. It codes for CASEGLPNEQFF. The chain joins TRBV4-2 to TRBJ2-1; perhaps TRBD2 as D (6 bases). The germline V gene encodes CDR1 LGHNA and CDR2 YNFKEQ. The CDR3 runs 12 residues.

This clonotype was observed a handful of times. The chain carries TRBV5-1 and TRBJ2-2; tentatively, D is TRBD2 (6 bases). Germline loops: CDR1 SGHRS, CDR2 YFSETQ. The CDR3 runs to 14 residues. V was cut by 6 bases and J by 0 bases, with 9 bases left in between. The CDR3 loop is CASTREPNTGELFF. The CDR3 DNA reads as TGCGCCAGCACCCGGGAGCCGAACACCGGGGAGCTGTTTTTT.

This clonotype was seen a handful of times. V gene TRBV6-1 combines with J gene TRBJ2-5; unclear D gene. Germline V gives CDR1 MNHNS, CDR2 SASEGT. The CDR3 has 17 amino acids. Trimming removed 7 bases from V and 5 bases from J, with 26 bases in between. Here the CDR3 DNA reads TGTGCCAGCACCCCGGGCCTAACCAGGAGAGAACGGGAGACCCAGTACTTC. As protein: CASTPGLTRRERETQYF.

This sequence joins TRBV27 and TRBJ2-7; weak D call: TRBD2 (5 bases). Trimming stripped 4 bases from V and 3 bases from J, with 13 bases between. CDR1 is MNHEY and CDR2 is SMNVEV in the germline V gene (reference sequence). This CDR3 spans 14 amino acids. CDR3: CASSYSNGLYEQYF. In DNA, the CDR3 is TGTGCCAGCAGTTACTCCAATGGACTCTACGAGCAGTACTTC.

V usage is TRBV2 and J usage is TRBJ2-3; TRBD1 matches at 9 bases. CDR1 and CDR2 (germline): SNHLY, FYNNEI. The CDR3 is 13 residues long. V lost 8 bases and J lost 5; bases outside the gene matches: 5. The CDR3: CASATGGIDTQYF. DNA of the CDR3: TGTGCCAGCGCGACAGGGGGGATAGATACGCAGTATTTT.

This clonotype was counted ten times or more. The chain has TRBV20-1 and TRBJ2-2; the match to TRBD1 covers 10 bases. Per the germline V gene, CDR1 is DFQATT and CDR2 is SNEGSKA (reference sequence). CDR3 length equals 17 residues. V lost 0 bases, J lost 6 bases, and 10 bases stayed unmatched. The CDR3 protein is CSARDWRTGGFAGELFF. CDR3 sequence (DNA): TGCAGTGCTAGAGATTGGAGGACAGGGGGTTTCGCCGGGGAGCTGTTTTTT.

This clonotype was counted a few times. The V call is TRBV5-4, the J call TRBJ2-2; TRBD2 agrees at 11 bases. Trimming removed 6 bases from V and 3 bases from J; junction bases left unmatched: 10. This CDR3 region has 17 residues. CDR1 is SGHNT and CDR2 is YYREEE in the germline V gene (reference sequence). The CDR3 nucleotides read TGTGCCAGCAACCTTCGGGCTAGCGGGAGGTACACCGGGGAGCTGTTTTTT. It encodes CASNLRASGRYTGELFF.

The CDR3 DNA reads TGTGCCACCAGTGATTTGATTCCCCTGACAAAGAATGAGCAGTTCTTC. This encodes CATSDLIPLTKNEQFF. The chain couples TRBV24-1 to TRBJ2-1; D gene uncertain. The CDR3 runs 16 residues. Germline CDR1 KGHDR, CDR2 SFDVKD. The germline V and J ends were trimmed by 0 bases and 7 bases, with 15 bases remaining between them.

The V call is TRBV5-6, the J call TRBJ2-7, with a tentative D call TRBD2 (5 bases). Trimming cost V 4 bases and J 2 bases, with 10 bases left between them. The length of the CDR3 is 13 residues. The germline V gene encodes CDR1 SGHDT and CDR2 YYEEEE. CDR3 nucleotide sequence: TGTGCCAGCAGCAGACTAACAACCTACGAGCAGTACTTC. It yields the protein CASSRLTTYEQYF.

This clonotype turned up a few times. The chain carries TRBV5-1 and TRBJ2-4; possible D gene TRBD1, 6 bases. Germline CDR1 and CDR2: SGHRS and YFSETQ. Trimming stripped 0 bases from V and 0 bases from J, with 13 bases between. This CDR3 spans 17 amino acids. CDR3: CASSLETGSLAKNIQYF. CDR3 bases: TGCGCCAGCAGCTTGGAAACAGGGTCACTAGCCAAAAACATTCAGTACTTC.

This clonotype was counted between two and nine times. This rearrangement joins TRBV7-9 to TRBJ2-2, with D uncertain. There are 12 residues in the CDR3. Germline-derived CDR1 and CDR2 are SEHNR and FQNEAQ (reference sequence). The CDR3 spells CGPEANTGELFF. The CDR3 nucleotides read TGTGGGCCGGAAGCGAACACCGGGGAGCTGTTTTTT.

CDR3 sequence (DNA): TGCGCCAGCAGGAGGGGGGGTCCCATCCAAGAGACCCAGTACTTC. This sequence encodes CASRRGGPIQETQYF. The chain carries TRBV10-2 and TRBJ2-5; D perhaps matches TRBD2 (7 bases). The germline V gene encodes CDR1 WSHSY and CDR2 SAAADI. The length of the CDR3 is 15 residues. Trimming shortened V by 6 bases and J by 1 base, and 15 bases separated the two germline ends.

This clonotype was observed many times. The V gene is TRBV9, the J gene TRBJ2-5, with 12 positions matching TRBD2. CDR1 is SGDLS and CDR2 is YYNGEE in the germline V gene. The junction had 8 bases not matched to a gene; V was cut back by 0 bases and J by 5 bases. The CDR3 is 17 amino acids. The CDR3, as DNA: TGTGCCAGCAGCGTAGCTCCGACTAGCGGGAGTATGGAGACCCAGTACTTC. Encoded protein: CASSVAPTSGSMETQYF. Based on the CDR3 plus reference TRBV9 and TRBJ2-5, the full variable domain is DSGVTQTPKHLITATGQRVTLRCSPRSGDLSVYWYQQSLDQGLQFLIQYYNGEERAKGNILERFSAQQFPDLHSELNLSSLELGDSALYFCASSVAPTSGSMETQYFGPGTRLLVL.

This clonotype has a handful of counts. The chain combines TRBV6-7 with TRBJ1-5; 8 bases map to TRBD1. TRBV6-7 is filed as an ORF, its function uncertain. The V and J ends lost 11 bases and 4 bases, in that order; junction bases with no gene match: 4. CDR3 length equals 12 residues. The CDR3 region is CAATGGNQPQHF. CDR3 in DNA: TGTGCCGCAACAGGGGGAAATCAGCCCCAGCATTTT.

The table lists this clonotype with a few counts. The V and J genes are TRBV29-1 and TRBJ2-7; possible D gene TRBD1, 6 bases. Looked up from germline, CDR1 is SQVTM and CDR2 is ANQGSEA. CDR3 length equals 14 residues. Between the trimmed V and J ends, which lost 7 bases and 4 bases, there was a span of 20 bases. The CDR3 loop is CSGTTGTGPYEQYF. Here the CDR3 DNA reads TGCAGCGGCACCACAGGGACGGGGCCTTACGAGCAGTACTTC.

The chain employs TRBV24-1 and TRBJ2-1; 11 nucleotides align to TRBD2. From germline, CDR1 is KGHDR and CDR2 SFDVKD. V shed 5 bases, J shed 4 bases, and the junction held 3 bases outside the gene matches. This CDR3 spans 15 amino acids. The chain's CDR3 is CATSVASGRYNEQFF. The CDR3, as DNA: TGTGCCACCAGTGTTGCTAGCGGGAGGTACAATGAGCAGTTCTTC.

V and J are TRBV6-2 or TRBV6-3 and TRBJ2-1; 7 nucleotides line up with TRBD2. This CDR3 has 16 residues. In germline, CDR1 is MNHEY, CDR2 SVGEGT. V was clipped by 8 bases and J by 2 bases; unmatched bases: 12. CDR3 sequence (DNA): TGTGCCAGCTACGGCCTAGGAGCGGGACCCTACAATGAGCAGTTCTTC. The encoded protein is CASYGLGAGPYNEQFF.

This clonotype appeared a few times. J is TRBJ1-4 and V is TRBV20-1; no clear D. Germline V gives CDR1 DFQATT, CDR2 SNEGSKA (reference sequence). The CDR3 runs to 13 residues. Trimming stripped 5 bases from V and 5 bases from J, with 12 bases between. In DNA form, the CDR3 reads TGCAGTGCTTCCCAGACTATAAATGAAAAACTGTTTTTT. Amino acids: CSASQTINEKLFF.

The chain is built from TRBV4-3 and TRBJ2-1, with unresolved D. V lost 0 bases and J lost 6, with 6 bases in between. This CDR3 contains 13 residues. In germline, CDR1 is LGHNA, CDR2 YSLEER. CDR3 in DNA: TGCGCCAGCAGCCAAGATGCTCGCAATGAGCAGTTCTTC. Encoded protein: CASSQDARNEQFF.

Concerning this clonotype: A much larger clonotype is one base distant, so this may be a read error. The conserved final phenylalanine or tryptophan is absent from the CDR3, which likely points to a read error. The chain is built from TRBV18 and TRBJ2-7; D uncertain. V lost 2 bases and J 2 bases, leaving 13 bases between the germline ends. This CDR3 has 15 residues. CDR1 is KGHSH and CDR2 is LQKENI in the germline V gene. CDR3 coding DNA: TGTGCCAGCTCACCATACGGAGACTCGGCCTACGAGCAGTACCTC. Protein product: CASSPYGDSAYEQYL.

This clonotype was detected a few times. CDR3 bases: TGTGCCAGCAGCTCCCCGGGGCGGATAATCAATGAGCAGTTCTTC. It encodes CASSSPGRIINEQFF. This chain links TRBV5-4 with TRBJ2-1; D tentatively reads TRBD1 or TRBD2 (5 bases each). In germline, CDR1 is SGHNT, CDR2 YYREEE (reference sequence). This CDR3 comprises 15 residues. Trimming stripped 3 bases from V and 6 bases from J, with 16 bases between. Using reference TRBV5-4 and TRBJ2-1 for the parts outside the CDR3, the full variable domain is ETGVTQSPTHLIKTRGQQVTLRCSSQSGHNTVSWYQQALGQGPQFIFQYYREEENGRGNFPPRFSGLQFPNYSSELNVNALELDDSALYLCASSSPGRIINEQFFGPGTRLTVL.

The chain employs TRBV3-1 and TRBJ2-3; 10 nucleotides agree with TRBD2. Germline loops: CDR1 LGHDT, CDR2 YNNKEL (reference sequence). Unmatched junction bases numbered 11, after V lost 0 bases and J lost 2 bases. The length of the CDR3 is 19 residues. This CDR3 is CASSQEASGRFGHTDTQYF. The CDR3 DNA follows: TGTGCCAGCAGCCAAGAGGCTAGCGGGAGATTCGGGCACACAGATACGCAGTATTTT.

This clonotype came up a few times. The CDR3 DNA reads as TGTGCCATCGAAAAGGCGGGATGGGGAACATTGGCTGAGCAGTTCTTC. It encodes CAIEKAGWGTLAEQFF. The chain employs TRBV10-3 and TRBJ2-1, with D maybe TRBD2 (6 bases). Trimming took 8 bases from V and 9 from J, leaving 26 bases between them. There are 16 residues in the CDR3. Germline V lookup: CDR1 ENHRY, CDR2 SYGVKD.